This T cell receptor (beta chain) was identified during a study of metastatic and nonmetastatic thyroid tumors. As for the study in general: Blood and tumor or nodule tissue repertoires from malignant and benign thyroid patients were compared.

In the original processing: CDR3 differences across clinicopathological groups were used to build a distant-metastasis classifier for papillary thyroid cancer. TCRdb ran MiXCR on the PCR reads. The V and J calls and clone size are TCRdb's, not the authors'. The sample records some 16,000 clones, 15% to 19% being singletons. This clone has a single count. Its antigen remains unidentified. Notes on the study in general: The reported finding was significantly higher TCR beta diversity in malignant thyroid tumors relative to benign nodules, in blood and tumor.

CDR3 length: 17 residues. Trimming at V came to 1 base and at J to 3 bases, leaving 9 bases not matched to a gene. Germline-derived CDR1 and CDR2 are MGHRA and YSYEKL. Among the patients, none had received any treatment before thyroid surgery. The sample comprised blood. This receptor was obtained from a female donor with papillary thyroid cancer or a benign thyroid nodule (not recorded which). Some clones in this sample may be carry-over from other donors' samples. The V and J genes are TRBV4-1 and TRBJ2-1; the match to TRBD2 covers 7 bases. The CDR3 bases are TGCGCCAGCAGCCAAGTGAATCTCGGACTAGACTACAATGAGCAGTTCTTC. It yields the protein CASSQVNLGLDYNEQFF.